The T cell receptor beta chain described here comes from a study of cytomegalovirus exposure and HLA in healthy donors. Study findings and constraints: TCR beta sequences reportedly predicted most subjects' HLA-A and HLA-B alleles accurately.

This clone was seen just once. The target antigen is unknown. The PCR used 60 Vbeta and 13 Jbeta primers. Assay: immunoSEQ multiplex PCR; the TCRdb copy retains only in-frame clones and omits some. The sample includes about 120,000 clones, around 79% of them seen just once. Germline loops: CDR1 MNHEY, CDR2 SVGAGI. This CDR3 is built from 15 residues. Trimming cost V 2 bases and J 5 bases, with 13 bases left between them. The chain employs TRBV6-5 and TRBJ1-5; D gene unclear. This receptor was identified in a woman between 18 and 29 years old in good health and CMV-seronegative. Sequencing was carried out using PBMCs. CDR3 sequence reads: CASSYAGTPDQPQHF. As DNA, the CDR3 is TGTGCCAGCAGTTACGCGGGAACTCCCGATCAGCCCCAGCATTTT.